The clone carrying this T cell receptor (beta chain) came up a few times. A TCRbeta library incorporating unique molecular identifiers was prepared. TCRdb used MiXCR to reprocess the PCR reads, holding one entry per CDR3 protein. The data hold around 380,000 distinct CDR3 sequences, with approximately 11% observed a single time. The junction had 6 bases not matched to a gene; V was cut back by 1 base and J by 6 bases. Germline V gives CDR1 LNHNV, CDR2 YYDKDF (reference sequence). The length of the CDR3 is 15 residues. This specimen belongs to a study of T-cell reconstitution after alpha-beta-depleted transplantation in children.

The sequence was collected from a human donor who donated a stem cell graft to a child with acute myeloid leukemia. This specimen consisted of PBMCs from the stem cell graft donor, obtained from the stem cell graft. This chain uses TRBV15 with TRBJ2-7; 10 bases fit TRBD1. DNA for the CDR3: TGTGCCACCAGCAGAGGCGGGACAGGGGCCACCGAGCAGTACTTC. It encodes CATSRGGTGATEQYF.